Presented here are 30 T cell receptor beta chains from one specimen sequenced in a study of graft-versus-host responses after intestinal transplantation. The assay was immunoSEQ multiplex PCR, and TCRdb's table has in-frame clones only and misses some. The profile shows 95,000 to 100,000 clones, about 83% of them singletons. This specimen consisted of PBMCs, obtained 255 days after intestinal transplant. Receptors were obtained from a human patient who received an intestinal transplant, so some T cells may come from the graft donor.

The V call is TRBV28, the J call TRBJ2-7, with TRBD2 identical over 8 bases. The CDR3 has 17 amino acids. Unmatched junction bases numbered 13, after V lost 5 bases and J lost 1 base. Germline-derived CDR1 and CDR2 are MDHEN and SYDVKM. Here the CDR3 reads CASSLGSSGIESYEQYF. The CDR3 DNA follows: TGTGCCAGCAGTCTGGGCAGTAGCGGGATAGAGTCCTACGAGCAGTACTTC.

The sample holds a few counts of this clone. This chain connects TRBV5-8 to TRBJ2-7; no clear D gene. Germline CDR1 is SGHTS and CDR2 is YDEGEE. The germline V and J ends were trimmed by 8 bases and 9 bases, with 9 bases remaining between them. This CDR3 contains 9 residues. CDR3 in DNA: TGTGCCAGTCCCGGCGGGCAGTACGTC. As protein: CASPGGQYV.

This chain connects TRBV4-1 to TRBJ2-1, with 8 bases that match TRBD2. The CDR3 runs to 15 residues. Germline V gene sequence: CDR1 MGHRA, CDR2 YSYEKL. The junction had 4 bases not matched to a gene; V was cut back by 0 bases and J by 6 bases. In DNA form, the CDR3 reads TGCGCCAGCAGCCAAGATAAGGCGGGAGGCAATGAGCAGTTCTTC. Translation: CASSQDKAGGNEQFF.

This chain joins TRBV5-4 and TRBJ1-5, with D uncertain. The ends were cut back, 4 bases at V and 2 bases at J, with 16 bases in the middle. The CDR3 contains 16 residues. Per the germline V gene, CDR1 is SGHNT and CDR2 is YYREEE (reference sequence). This CDR3 reads CASSSGPPRGNQPQHF. The CDR3 DNA follows: TGTGCCAGCAGCAGTGGCCCCCCCAGAGGCAATCAGCCCCAGCATTTT.

The chain uses TRBV27 and TRBJ1-5, with 11 bases that match TRBD1. The CDR3 is 15 amino acids. The germline V gene encodes CDR1 MNHEY and CDR2 SMNVEV (reference sequence). Losses at the gene ends were 6 bases for V and 7 bases for J; bases not matched to a gene: 8. This chain's CDR3 is CASSLGTGGAQPQHF. The CDR3, as DNA: TGTGCCAGCAGCCTCGGGACAGGGGGAGCCCAGCCCCAGCATTTT.

The chain combines TRBV2 with TRBJ1-5; no reliable D call. Germline-derived CDR1 and CDR2 are SNHLY and FYNNEI. V lost 1 base, J lost 4 bases, and 5 bases lay in between. The CDR3 extends over 13 amino acids. This chain's CDR3 is CASSEELNQPQHF. CDR3 sequence (DNA): TGTGCCAGCAGTGAAGAGCTTAATCAGCCCCAGCATTTT.

The V call is TRBV28, the J call TRBJ2-5; 10 bases fit TRBD1. The CDR3 is made up of 15 amino acids. The V segment lost 5 bases and the J segment 2 bases; nucleotides outside the gene matches: 5. Germline CDR1 MDHEN, CDR2 SYDVKM. The CDR3 bases are TGTGCCAGCAGTGGGGGACAGGGGAGTCAAGAGACCCAGTACTTC. As protein: CASSGGQGSQETQYF.

This clone was seen only once. This chain joins TRBV5-1 and TRBJ1-1, with 11 positions matching TRBD1. This CDR3 is built from 16 residues. Looked up from germline, CDR1 is SGHRS and CDR2 is YFSETQ. V was clipped by 3 bases and J by 5 bases; unmatched bases: 9. Here the CDR3 DNA reads TGCGCCAGCAGCTCCGGACAGGGGGCGAGTAGTACTGAAGCTTTCTTT. Translated: CASSSGQGASSTEAFF.

J is TRBJ2-2 and V is TRBV4-1; D call uncertain. CDR1 is MGHRA and CDR2 is YSYEKL in the germline V gene. Trimming removed 0 bases at V and 4 bases at J, with 9 bases between. The CDR3 length is 15 residues. CDR3 loop: CASSQEAHSTGELFF. The CDR3 DNA reads as TGCGCCAGCAGCCAAGAGGCCCACAGCACCGGGGAGCTGTTTTTT.

V gene TRBV25-1 combines with J gene TRBJ1-4; 11 nucleotides match TRBD1. This CDR3 comprises 13 residues. Germline V gene sequence: CDR1 MGHDK, CDR2 SYGVNS. V lost 8 bases and J lost 8; bases outside the gene matches: 4. The CDR3 here is CASGDRGMEKLFF. DNA of the CDR3: TGTGCCAGCGGGGACAGGGGGATGGAAAAACTGTTTTTT.

The V call is TRBV2, the J call TRBJ2-3; D ambiguous. The CDR3 is 14 amino acids. V lost 4 bases and J lost 2, with 10 bases in between. Germline V gene data show CDR1 as SNHLY and CDR2 as FYNNEI. The CDR3 bases are TGTGCCAGCAGTGCCCGGTTCCTCACAGATACGCAGTATTTT. This sequence encodes CASSARFLTDTQYF.

This chain joins TRBV7-6 and TRBJ2-2; TRBD2 agrees at 9 bases. The CDR3 length is 15 residues. V dropped 2 bases and J dropped 4; count of bases not matched to a gene: 2. Germline assignment: CDR1 SGHVS and CDR2 FNYEAQ. CDR3 in amino acids: CASSLQAGGTGELFF. CDR3 in DNA: TGTGCCAGCAGCTTACAAGCGGGAGGCACCGGGGAGCTGTTTTTT. The variable domain in full, completed from reference TRBV7-6 and TRBJ2-2, reads GAGVSQSPRYKVTKRGQDVALRCDPISGHVSLYWYRQALGQGPEFLTYFNYEAQQDKSGLPNDRFSAERPEGSISTLTIQRTEQRDSAMYRCASSLQAGGTGELFFGEGSRLTVL.

The chain recombines TRBV9 with TRBJ1-1, with D unresolved. The CDR3 contains 14 residues. CDR1 is SGDLS and CDR2 is YYNGEE in the germline V gene. Deletions cut 2 bases from V and 3 bases from J, with 11 bases between. The CDR3 spells CASSVVVGDTEAFF. The CDR3 DNA follows: TGTGCCAGCAGCGTGGTAGTGGGAGACACTGAAGCTTTCTTT.

CDR3 DNA: TGTGCCAGCAGGGAACACCCCCGGGACCCCCACGATTTGAACACTGAAGCTTTCTTT. Protein product: CASREHPRDPHDLNTEAFF. The rearrangement uses TRBV28 and TRBJ1-1, with a tentative D call TRBD1 (5 bases). Germline V gene data show CDR1 as MDHEN and CDR2 as SYDVKM. The length of the CDR3 is 19 residues. The V and J ends lost 6 bases and 0 bases respectively, with 26 bases between them.

A single count supports this clone. This chain uses TRBV1 with TRBJ2-6; the D call TRBD2 from the table was never checked on the DNA. TRBV1 is a known pseudogene. The CDR3 loop spans 17 amino acids. The CDR3 loop reads CTSSHLPLPSGANVLTF. The CDR3 nucleotides are TGCACCAGCAGCCATCTCCCCCTACCTTCTGGGGCCAACGTCCTGACTTTC.

This clone has only one observation. CDR3 nucleotide sequence: TGTGCCAGCAGTTTGTCCCCGGGACAGGGAACGGGAGAGCAGTACTTC. Amino acid sequence: CASSLSPGQGTGEQYF. The chain is built from TRBV27 and TRBJ2-7, with 9 bases fitting TRBD1. The V and J ends lost 3 bases and 7 bases, in that order; junction bases with no gene match: 13. This CDR3 comprises 16 residues. CDR1 and CDR2 (germline): MNHEY, SMNVEV (reference sequence).

The V and J genes are TRBV4-1 and TRBJ2-7, with 7 bases aligning to TRBD2. J was trimmed by 3 bases and V by 1 base; bases with no gene match: 6. The CDR3 is made up of 15 amino acids. Germline-derived CDR1 and CDR2 are MGHRA and YSYEKL. CDR3 bases: TGCGCCAGCAGCCAAGGGTGGGAGGGAGGCTACGAGCAGTACTTC. Translating gives CASSQGWEGGYEQYF.

This clone was detected only a few times. The chain carries TRBV28 and TRBJ1-2; D is ambiguous. The germline V gene has CDR1 MDHEN and CDR2 SYDVKM. The germline V and J ends were trimmed by 10 bases and 1 base, with 13 bases remaining between them. This CDR3 region has 13 residues. In DNA form, the CDR3 reads TGTGCCACCCCAGACGGAAATAACTATGGCTACACCTTC. Amino acid sequence: CATPDGNNYGYTF.

The chain's CDR3 is CSAGGQALSMNTEAFF. In nucleotides, the CDR3 is TGCAGCGCTGGGGGACAGGCCCTATCCATGAACACTGAAGCTTTCTTT. The chain combines TRBV29-1 with TRBJ1-1; TRBD1 aligns across 8 bases. This CDR3 is built from 16 residues. Trimming took 7 bases from V and 0 from J; bases not matched to a gene: 13. Looked up from germline, CDR1 is SQVTM and CDR2 is ANQGSEA.

This clone was observed a few times. The chain carries TRBV28 and TRBJ1-3; D might be TRBD1 (6 bases). Trimming stripped 5 bases from V and 2 bases from J, with 13 bases between. CDR1 is MDHEN, CDR2 SYDVKM, per germline. The CDR3 extends over 15 amino acids. The CDR3, as DNA: TGTGCCAGCAGTACAGGGTCGTCTCCTGGAAACACCATATATTTT. It specifies CASSTGSSPGNTIYF.

The J gene is TRBJ2-7, the V gene TRBV6-1, with D unclear. Trimming stripped 6 bases from V and 2 bases from J, with 11 bases between. CDR1 MNHNS and CDR2 SASEGT come from the germline V gene. The CDR3 totals 13 residues. The CDR3 loop is CASSQGETYEQYF. The CDR3 nucleotides read TGTGCCAGCAGCCAAGGCGAGACCTACGAGCAGTACTTC.

V gene TRBV19 combines with J gene TRBJ1-5; D unclear. V shed 3 bases and J shed 0 bases, with 9 bases lying between them. Germline V gene data show CDR1 as LNHDA and CDR2 as SQIVND (reference sequence). The CDR3 contains 15 residues. Here the CDR3 DNA reads TGTGCCAGTAGTATTGACGGATATAGCAATCAGCCCCAGCATTTT. It encodes CASSIDGYSNQPQHF.

This clone was observed a few times. The gene calls are TRBV2 and TRBJ1-2, with TRBD1 identical over 9 bases. Germline CDR1 is SNHLY and CDR2 is FYNNEI. This CDR3 spans 14 amino acids. Trimming at V came to 6 bases and at J to 1 base, leaving 3 bases not matched to a gene. The CDR3 DNA is TGTGCCAGCAGAGCGGACAGGGGTAACTATGGCTACACCTTC. Protein sequence: CASRADRGNYGYTF.

The chain joins TRBV7-9 to TRBJ1-1; 8 bases agree with TRBD1. This CDR3 spans 14 amino acids. In germline, CDR1 is SEHNR, CDR2 FQNEAQ (reference sequence). V shed 7 bases, J shed 3 bases, and the junction held 7 bases outside the gene matches. The DNA for the CDR3 is TGTGCCAGCAAAGCAGGGGGCGCGGACACTGAAGCTTTCTTT. Residues: CASKAGGADTEAFF.

The chain combines TRBV27 with TRBJ2-7, with no clear D. Germline V gene sequence: CDR1 MNHEY, CDR2 SMNVEV (reference sequence). The CDR3 has 13 residues. With 3 bases removed from V and 3 bases from J, the gap between germline ends came to 9 bases. CDR3 DNA sequence: TGTGCCAGCAGTTTCGGCCTCTACTACGAGCAGTACTTC. Translating gives CASSFGLYYEQYF.

The J gene is TRBJ1-2, the V gene TRBV28; possibly TRBD1 for D (5 bases). Germline V gene sequence: CDR1 MDHEN, CDR2 SYDVKM. The CDR3 has 16 amino acids. V was cut by 3 bases and J by 3 bases, with 17 bases left in between. CDR3 DNA sequence: TGTGCCAGCAGTTTTAAAACCTCGGGGCAGGACTATGGCTACACCTTC. Translation: CASSFKTSGQDYGYTF.

The CDR3 is CASSLNRDGNTIYF. In nucleotides, the CDR3 is TGTGCCAGCAGCTTAAACAGGGATGGAAACACCATATATTTT. The V gene is TRBV6-1, the J gene TRBJ1-3, with TRBD1 as a possible D gene (6 bases). CDR1 MNHNS and CDR2 SASEGT come from the germline V gene. With 6 bases removed from V and 3 bases from J, the gap between germline ends came to 12 bases. There are 14 residues in the CDR3.

The chain links TRBV5-4 to TRBJ1-1; D is uncertain. V dropped 1 base and J dropped 1 base, with 8 bases sitting between them. The CDR3 is 14 residues long. Germline V gives CDR1 SGHNT, CDR2 YYREEE (reference sequence). The CDR3 is CASSLSSSNTEAFF. In DNA form, the CDR3 reads TGTGCCAGCAGCTTGAGTTCATCGAACACTGAAGCTTTCTTT.

V gene TRBV6-5 combines with J gene TRBJ1-6; D perhaps matches TRBD1 (5 bases). The germline V and J ends were trimmed by 0 bases and 11 bases, with 14 bases remaining between them. CDR1 is MNHEY and CDR2 is SVGAGI in the germline V gene. The CDR3 extends over 15 amino acids. CDR3 amino acids: CASSYSLGERAPLHF. Written as DNA, the CDR3 is TGTGCCAGCAGTTACTCCTTAGGGGAGAGGGCACCCCTCCACTTT.

V is TRBV7-3 and J is TRBJ2-2, with D tentatively TRBD2 (6 bases). With 5 bases removed from V and 1 base from J, the gap between germline ends came to 11 bases. Germline CDR1 SGHTA, CDR2 FQGTGA. CDR3 length: 15 amino acids. CDR3 region: CASSRTGLNTGELFF. CDR3 DNA sequence: TGTGCCAGCAGCCGTACGGGACTGAACACCGGGGAGCTGTTTTTT.